This is a list of T cell receptor beta chains from one sample in a study of control samples from healthy donors and cancer patients. The repertoire was sequenced with immunoSEQ multiplex PCR; TCRdb's copy has only in-frame clones and lacks some. The sample yields tens of thousands of clones, about 88% seen once. What was sequenced was PBMCs. These receptors all stem from a woman aged 40 to 55 with lung cancer. The CDR3 runs from the conserved cysteine through the conserved F or W. A D gene is named only where the DNA matches it firmly. Rows give clone size only sometimes, using once, few, many, or a class for an expanded clone.

D	size	V	J	DNA	CDR3
.	.	TRBV4-2	TRBJ1-1	TGTGCCAGCAGCCAAGAAGCGCTCACGGAAGCTTTCTTT	CASSQEALTEAFF
.	.	TRBV30	TRBJ1-1	TGTGCCTGGAGTGCCGGAGGGATCGCTGAAGCTTTCTTT	CAWSAGGIAEAFF
.	.	TRBV27	TRBJ1-6	TGTGCCAGCAGTTCCCGGGGAGGGTGGGGTTCACCCCTCCACTTT	CASSSRGGWGSPLHF
.	.	TRBV7-9	TRBJ2-5	TGTGCCAGCAGCTTAGCGAGGAGGGGACAATACCAAGAGACCCAGTACTTC	CASSLARRGQYQETQYF
.	.	TRBV4-2	TRBJ2-7	TGTGCCAGCAGCCAAGATACCGGGTTAGGCTACGAGCAGTACTTC	CASSQDTGLGYEQYF
.	few	TRBV7-8	TRBJ2-7	TGTGCCAGCAGCTTATTGCAGGGCCCCTACGAGCAGTACTTC	CASSLLQGPYEQYF
TRBD1	once	TRBV28	TRBJ1-2	TGTGCCAGCAGTTTAGAAGACAGGGAAAACACCTTC	CASSLEDRENTF
.	.	TRBV15	TRBJ2-7	TGTGCCACCAGCAGAGATCTCGGCAGGGGCCACGAGCAGTACTTC	CATSRDLGRGHEQYF
.	few	TRBV7-2	TRBJ1-1	TGTGCCAGCAGCTTAGGGGCCATGAACACTGAAGCTTTCTTT	CASSLGAMNTEAFF
.	.	TRBV7-3	TRBJ1-1	TGTGCCAGCAGCCTGAACCCGGGACGGGGTGAAGCTTTCTTT	CASSLNPGRGEAFF
.	.	TRBV7-9	TRBJ2-7	TGTGCCAGCAGCCCAAACGGGCCTAAGCAGTACTTC	CASSPNGPKQYF
.	.	TRBV11-2	TRBJ1-6	TGTGCCAGCAGCTTAGCTGACCGGAGCTCCTATAATTCACCCCTCCACTTT	CASSLADRSSYNSPLHF
TRBD2	.	TRBV27	TRBJ2-1	TGTGCCAGCAGGAGCGGGGGGGCCGGGGGCGAGCAGTTCTTC	CASRSGGAGGEQFF
.	.	TRBV6-5	TRBJ1-5	TGTGCCAGCAGCCCAAGTGGGCCCGATCAGCCCCAGCATTTT	CASSPSGPDQPQHF
.	once	TRBV24-1	TRBJ2-3	TGTGCCACCGGTCCAGCGTTCGATACGCAGTATTTT	CATGPAFDTQYF
.	.	TRBV7-2	TRBJ1-1	TGTGCCAGCAGCCGCCGAGACGGCACTGAAGCTTTCTTT	CASSRRDGTEAFF
.	.	TRBV27	TRBJ2-1	TGTGCCAGCAGTTTGGCGGACAGAAATGAGCAGTTCTTC	CASSLADRNEQFF
TRBD1	.	TRBV7-8	TRBJ1-1	TGTGCCAGCAGCTTGGGGACAGCGAACACTGAAGCTTTCTTT	CASSLGTANTEAFF
.	.	TRBV24-1	TRBJ2-5	TGTGCCACCAGTGACGAGAGGGGTGAGACCCAGTACTTC	CATSDERGETQYF
.	.	TRBV5-5	TRBJ2-3	TGTGCCAGCAGCCTAATGCGGGGCACAGATACGCAGTATTTT	CASSLMRGTDTQYF
.	.	TRBV30	TRBJ2-2	TGTGCCTGGAGGGGGGGAAGGGTGCGCACCGGGGAGCTGTTTTTT	CAWRGGRVRTGELFF
.	.	TRBV5-1	TRBJ2-1	TGCGCCAGCAGCTTACGAAATTTAGGAACGGACAATGAGCAGTTCTTC	CASSLRNLGTDNEQFF
.	.	TRBV7-8	TRBJ1-1	TGTGCCAGCAGCATCCATCAGCCGGGGACCACTGAAGCTTTCTTT	CASSIHQPGTTEAFF
.	.	TRBV19	TRBJ2-2	TGTGCCAGTAGTATTCGGAGTTGGACAGTCACCGGGGAGCTGTTTTTT	CASSIRSWTVTGELFF
.	.	TRBV27	TRBJ2-5	TGTGCCAGCAGTGGCCTCAGGGACCAAGAGACCCAGTACTTC	CASSGLRDQETQYF
TRBD1	.	TRBV4-2	TRBJ2-7	TGTGCCAGCAGCCCCCAGACAGGGACCTACGAGCAGTACTTC	CASSPQTGTYEQYF